In its sample, the clone carrying this T cell receptor beta chain was seen a few times. Antigen specificity is unknown. The sample belongs to a study of tissue T cells after allogeneic stem cell transplantation. CDR3 sequences, V/J genes, frequencies and template counts came from survey-depth TCRbeta sequencing. Sequencing used immunoSEQ multiplex PCR; TCRdb keeps in-frame clones, though not all of them. Found here are 10,000 to 15,000 clones, around three quarters of them singletons; the top ten hold under 15%. Overall study findings and caveats: The patient cohort was small and clinically heterogeneous, with limited sampling depth. Shared clones across patients were few; motif clustering revealed tissue-specific shared signatures. Only a limited share of tissue TCRs appeared in blood or spleen.

The TCR comes from a woman between 18 and 55 years old with breast cancer. Sequencing used tissue from the right colon, obtained at autopsy.

The DNA for the CDR3 is TGTGCCAGCAGCTTTCAGGGGGTGACCTACAATGAGCAGTTCTTC. Translated, it gives CASSFQGVTYNEQFF. The rearrangement uses TRBV7-9 and TRBJ2-1, with TRBD1 matching over 7 bases. Germline V CDR1 and CDR2: SEHNR, FQNEAQ (reference sequence). The CDR3 covers 15 residues. Losses at the gene ends were 3 bases for V and 2 bases for J; bases not matched to a gene: 4.